These 6 T cell receptor beta chains originate from one sample sequenced in a study of T cells in Graves' hyperthyroidism and ophthalmopathy (dated by TCRdb to between 2018 and 2020). The method was multiplex PCR. The instrument was an Illumina HiSeq 2000. Amplification of TCR beta CDR3 regions was carried out from RNA transcripts. The TCR CDR3 was subjected to a first round of RT-PCR using the HTBI primer set and the Qiagen OneStep RT-PCR kit. TCRdb itself trimmed the public reads at Q25 with fastp, ran MiXCR and retained productive beta chains. Each entry merges the rows of one CDR3 protein and shows their most common DNA and genes. The sample yields 200,000 or so distinct CDR3 sequences; 17% were counted once. Of the sample, around 48% falls within the top ten clones. The sequencing sample was made of blood. The receptors originated from a woman in her forties or fifties with Graves' hyperthyroidism.

This clonotype was observed at least ten times. The V call is TRBV30, the J call TRBJ1-2, with D uncertain. The V gene's germline CDR1 is GTSNPN and CDR2 SVGIG (reference sequence). V shed 1 base and J shed 9 bases, with 9 bases lying between them. This CDR3 is 11 amino acids long. CDR3 nucleotide sequence: TGTGCCTGGAGTGCCTCTTGGAGCTACACCTTC. Translated: CAWSASWSYTF.

This clonotype was observed many times. The gene calls are TRBV20-1 and TRBJ2-7; D may be TRBD1 (6 bases). The CDR3 is made up of 12 amino acids. Per germline, CDR1 DFQATT and CDR2 SNEGSKA (reference sequence). Trimming took 3 bases from V and 6 from J, leaving 12 bases between them. The chain's CDR3 is CSARAGVGEQYF. CDR3 DNA sequence: TGCAGTGCTAGGGCAGGGGTGGGCGAGCAGTACTTC.

At least ten counts were recorded for this clonotype. The gene calls are TRBV10-1 and TRBJ2-1; 9 nucleotides align to TRBD2. The CDR3 length is 15 residues. Trimming at V came to 3 bases and at J to 6 bases, leaving 6 bases not matched to a gene. Germline lookup yields CDR1 WNHNN and CDR2 SYGVQD (reference sequence). DNA of the CDR3: TGCGCCAGCAGTGATTTGCGGGAGGGCCGCAATGAGCAGTTCTTC. Encoded protein: CASSDLREGRNEQFF.

In this sample, this clonotype turned up many times. The gene calls are TRBV7-2 and TRBJ2-1; perhaps TRBD1 as D (5 bases). Trimming stripped 3 bases from V and 6 bases from J, with 6 bases between. Germline loops: CDR1 SGHTA, CDR2 FQGNSA. The CDR3 has 12 amino acids. The CDR3 sequence is CASSFDSNEQFF. The CDR3 region has the DNA TGTGCCAGCAGCTTCGACAGCAATGAGCAGTTCTTC.

The gene calls are TRBV20-1 and TRBJ2-1; 13 bases are a match to TRBD2. CDR1 DFQATT and CDR2 SNEGSKA come from the germline V gene (reference sequence). V lost 4 bases and J lost 6; bases outside the gene matches: 6. This CDR3 comprises 15 residues. As DNA, the CDR3 is TGCAGTGCTACTACTAGCGGGAGGGCCGTCAATGAGCAGTTCTTC. Amino acids: CSATTSGRAVNEQFF.

The rearrangement links TRBV10-3 to TRBJ1-1, with TRBD1 matching 8 bases. In germline, CDR1 is ENHRY, CDR2 SYGVKD. V lost 2 bases and J lost 2; bases outside the gene matches: 19. This CDR3 region has 20 residues. DNA for the CDR3: TGTGCCATCAGTGAGCATCCCGACCTGGACAGGGTGATTAGAAACACTGAAGCTTTCTTT. It is translated as CAISEHPDLDRVIRNTEAFF.